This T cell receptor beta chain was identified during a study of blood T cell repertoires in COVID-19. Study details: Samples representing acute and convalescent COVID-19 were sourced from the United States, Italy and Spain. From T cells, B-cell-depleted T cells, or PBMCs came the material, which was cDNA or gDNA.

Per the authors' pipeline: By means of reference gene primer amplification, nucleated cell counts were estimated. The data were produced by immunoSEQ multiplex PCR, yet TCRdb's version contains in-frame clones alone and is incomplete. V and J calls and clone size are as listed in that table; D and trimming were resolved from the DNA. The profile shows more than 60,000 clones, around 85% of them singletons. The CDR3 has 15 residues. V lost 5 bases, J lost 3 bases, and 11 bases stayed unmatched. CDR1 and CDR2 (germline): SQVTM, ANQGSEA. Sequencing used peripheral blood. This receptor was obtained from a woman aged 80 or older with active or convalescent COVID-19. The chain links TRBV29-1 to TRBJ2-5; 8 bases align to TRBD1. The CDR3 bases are TGCAGCGTTCGAAGCCCACGGGACAGGAAAGAGACCCAGTACTTC. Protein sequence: CSVRSPRDRKETQYF.